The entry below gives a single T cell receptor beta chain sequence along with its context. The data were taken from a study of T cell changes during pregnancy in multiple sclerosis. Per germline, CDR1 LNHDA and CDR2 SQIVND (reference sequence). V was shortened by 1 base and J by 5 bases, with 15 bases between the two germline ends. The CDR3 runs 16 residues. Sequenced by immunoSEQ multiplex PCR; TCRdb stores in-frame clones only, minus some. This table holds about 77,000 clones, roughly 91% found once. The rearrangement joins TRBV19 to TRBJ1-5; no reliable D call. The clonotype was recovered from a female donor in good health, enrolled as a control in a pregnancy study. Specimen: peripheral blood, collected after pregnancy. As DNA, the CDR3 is TGTGCCAGTAGTATAGTTTCGTCTGGGGAGGATCAGCCCCAGCATTTT. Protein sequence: CASSIVSSGEDQPQHF.